Below, 30 T cell receptor beta chains from the same sample are listed, as sequenced in a study of blood T cell repertoires in COVID-19 (dated by TCRdb to about 2020). Libraries were constructed by the immunoSEQ multiplex PCR assay. Here the immuneACCESS table is served through TCRdb, limited to in-frame sequences with V and J called. Missing clones are a known gap in these copies; in checked studies unresolved V genes cover under half, and the rest lacks a known reason. This sample comprises 300,000 to 350,000 clones, 80% to 90% of them detected only once. Clones ranked in the top ten supply less than 2.5% of the sample. Sequencing was performed on PBMCs or T cells enriched from blood (not recorded which). The receptor source for this set is a man under 40 who had recovered from COVID-19.

Details on this clone: Relative to the germline gene, one junction end is altered; a read error may explain this. The chain employs TRBV19 and TRBJ1-3, with D maybe TRBD1 (6 bases). Germline CDR1 is LNHDA and CDR2 is SQIVND (reference sequence). CDR3 length: 14 amino acids. CDR3 bases: TGTGTCAGTAGTATAGACGGACAGAAAAACACCATATATTTT. Its protein is CVSSIDGQKNTIYF.

The genes are TRBV11-1 and TRBJ1-2, with 9 bases lining up with TRBD1. With V trimmed by 2 bases and J by 6 bases, 4 bases remained unmatched. Per the germline V gene, CDR1 is SGHAT and CDR2 is FQDESV (reference sequence). The CDR3 extends over 14 amino acids. DNA for the CDR3: TGTGCCAGCAGCTTACTGGACAGGGGAGATGGCTACACCTTC. Its translation: CASSLLDRGDGYTF.

There are a few counts of this clone. This chain connects TRBV27 to TRBJ2-7, with a weak D call TRBD2 (7 bases). Trimming took 2 bases from V and 3 from J, leaving 14 bases between them. Germline V lookup: CDR1 MNHEY, CDR2 SMNVEV (reference sequence). The CDR3 has 15 residues. CDR3 residues: CASSLRGGHFYEQYF. CDR3 DNA sequence: TGTGCCAGCAGTTTAAGGGGGGGCCATTTCTACGAGCAGTACTTC.

The chain employs TRBV14 and TRBJ2-3; 10 nucleotides line up with TRBD1. Looked up from germline, CDR1 is SGHDN and CDR2 is FVKESK. Trimming cost V 4 bases and J 6 bases; bases outside gene matches: 7. The CDR3 is 15 amino acids. The CDR3 DNA reads TGTGCCAGCAGCCGGCGACAGGGGGCAGGGGATACGCAGTATTTT. It yields the protein CASSRRQGAGDTQYF. Looking up the rest from reference TRBV14 and TRBJ2-3 gives the full variable domain: EAGVTQFPSHSVIEKGQTVTLRCDPISGHDNLYWYRRVMGKEIKFLLHFVKESKQDESGMPNNRFLAERTGGTYSTLKVQPAELEDSGVYFCASSRRQGAGDTQYFGPGTRLTVL.

J is TRBJ1-1 and V is TRBV7-9, with D perhaps matching TRBD1 (5 bases). V lost 5 bases to trimming and J lost 10 bases, with 20 bases between them. Germline V gives CDR1 SEHNR, CDR2 FQNEAQ (reference sequence). The CDR3 is 14 residues long. This CDR3 is CASSPSYPGRGAFF. As DNA, the CDR3 is TGTGCCAGCAGCCCATCATACCCGGGGCGGGGAGCTTTCTTT.

The chain uses TRBV7-2 and TRBJ1-6, with a weak D call TRBD1 (6 bases). This CDR3 comprises 15 residues. Trimming took off 5 bases at V and 8 bases at J, with 16 bases between the two ends. Germline CDR1 is SGHTA and CDR2 is FQGNSA. In DNA, the CDR3 is TGTGCCAGCAGCCCCTCGGGACAAGCTTATTCACCCCTCCACTTT. This translates into CASSPSGQAYSPLHF. The full variable domain, in which reference TRBV7-2 and TRBJ1-6 provide the parts outside the CDR3, is GAGVSQSPSNKVTEKGKDVELRCDPISGHTALYWYRQSLGQGLEFLIYFQGNSAPDKSGLPSDRFSAERTGGSVSTLTIQRTQQEDSAVYLCASSPSGQAYSPLHFGNGTRLTVT.

The CDR3 sequence: CASSHGTGGEAFF. The CDR3 DNA follows: TGTGCCAGCAGCCACGGGACAGGGGGGGAAGCTTTCTTT. The chain uses TRBV6-6 and TRBJ1-1; 11 bases line up with TRBD1. The CDR3 contains 13 residues. Germline values: CDR1 MNHNY, CDR2 SVGAGI (reference sequence). Trimming removed 6 bases from V and 8 bases from J; junction bases left unmatched: 5.

The rearrangement joins TRBV5-1 to TRBJ2-5, with 12 bases matching TRBD1. The CDR3 spans 15 residues. CDR1 is SGHRS and CDR2 is YFSETQ in the germline V gene. The J segment lost 5 bases and the V segment lost 4 bases, leaving 6 bases of the junction unmatched. CDR3 sequence reads: CASSRGGTGGETQYF. CDR3 in DNA: TGCGCCAGCAGCCGCGGCGGGACAGGGGGCGAGACCCAGTACTTC.

On this clone: The same CDR3 also results from other DNA sequences found in this sample. V gene TRBV3-1 (or the pseudogene TRBV3-2) combines with J gene TRBJ1-6, with 10 bases lining up with TRBD1. Germline V gene data show CDR1 as LGHDT and CDR2 as YNNKEL (reference sequence). The CDR3 covers 15 residues. Trimming removed 1 base from V and 7 bases from J; junction bases left unmatched: 1. In DNA, the CDR3 is TGTGCCAGCAGCCAAGGGACAGGGGGGAATTCACCCCTCCACTTT. Protein product: CASSQGTGGNSPLHF.

The chain links TRBV7-9 to TRBJ1-2; D is ambiguous. In germline, CDR1 is SEHNR, CDR2 FQNEAQ (reference sequence). The CDR3 consists of 15 residues. Between the trimmed V and J ends, which lost 4 bases and 3 bases, there was a span of 15 bases. The CDR3 region has the DNA TGTGCCAGCAGCTACCTCCGTGGTCAGGACTATGGCTACACCTTC. This gives the protein CASSYLRGQDYGYTF.

Of note for this clone: At the DNA level, this CDR3 is encoded by other sequences in the same sample as well. The rearrangement uses TRBV30 and TRBJ1-5; D is uncertain. Germline V CDR1 and CDR2: GTSNPN, SVGIG (reference sequence). This CDR3 has 13 residues. Trimming removed 1 base from V and 0 bases from J, with 4 bases in between. For the CDR3, the DNA is TGTGCCTGGAGTGGAGGTAGCAATCAGCCCCAGCATTTT. Its protein is CAWSGGSNQPQHF.

The chain couples TRBV6-5 to TRBJ1-1, with D perhaps matching TRBD1 (6 bases). The CDR3 extends over 13 amino acids. Looked up from germline, CDR1 is MNHEY and CDR2 is SVGAGI. The V end was cut by 8 bases, the J end by 3 bases, with 13 bases between. The CDR3 region has the DNA TGTGCCAGCCAGTTGGACAGTTACACTGAAGCTTTCTTT. Its protein is CASQLDSYTEAFF.

This sequence joins TRBV21-1 and TRBJ2-2; TRBD2, the D gene given by the table, was not confirmed from the DNA. TRBV21-1 is annotated as a pseudogene. This CDR3 is built from 16 residues. As DNA, the CDR3 is TGTGCCAGCAGCAACCTAGCGGGGGGTTACACCGGGGAGCTGTTTTTT. It is translated as CASSNLAGGYTGELFF.

This clone has only a few counts. This chain connects TRBV6-1 to TRBJ1-5; D is unresolved. Germline loops: CDR1 MNHNS, CDR2 SASEGT. V was shortened by 3 bases and J by 1 base, with 7 bases between the two germline ends. The CDR3 sequence is 14 residues long. The DNA of the CDR3 is TGTGCCAGCAGTGATATCAGGAGCAATCAGCCCCAGCATTTT. Its translation is CASSDIRSNQPQHF.

The chain employs TRBV6-4 and TRBJ1-1; 8 nucleotides align to TRBD1. Per the germline V gene, CDR1 is MRHNA and CDR2 is SNTAGT. V was clipped by 2 bases and J by 1 base; unmatched bases: 9. The CDR3 runs to 17 residues. CDR3 in amino acids: CASSDTALRGQNTEAFF. CDR3 in DNA: TGTGCCAGCAGTGACACCGCGCTCAGGGGGCAGAACACTGAAGCTTTCTTT.

This chain uses TRBV6-6 with TRBJ2-5; 10 bases fit TRBD2. Germline loops: CDR1 MNHNY, CDR2 SVGAGI (reference sequence). This CDR3 comprises 17 residues. The V segment lost 5 bases and the J segment 5 bases; nucleotides outside the gene matches: 14. CDR3 residues: CASSLRGLAGEHETQYF. The CDR3 DNA is TGTGCCAGCAGTCTACGAGGGCTAGCGGGGGAGCACGAGACCCAGTACTTC.

The chain recombines TRBV29-1 with TRBJ2-1; the match to TRBD1 covers 8 bases. V dropped 7 bases and J dropped 7; count of bases not matched to a gene: 12. This CDR3 spans 14 amino acids. Germline V gene data show CDR1 as SQVTM and CDR2 as ANQGSEA. The chain's CDR3 is CSGIRDRKNNEQFF. The CDR3 DNA sequence: TGCAGCGGGATACGGGACAGGAAAAATAATGAGCAGTTCTTC.

CDR3 bases: TGCGCCAGCAGTGAGTCGCCTAACCCGAGCTCCTACGAGCAGTACTTC. Translating gives CASSESPNPSSYEQYF. The chain links TRBV10-2 to TRBJ2-7; D not certain. The CDR3 is made up of 16 amino acids. Trimming cost V 0 bases and J 0 bases, with 12 bases left between them. The V gene's germline CDR1 is WSHSY and CDR2 SAAADI.

This clone has just one count. The V and J genes are TRBV6-5 and TRBJ1-2; 7 bases line up with TRBD1. Per germline, CDR1 MNHEY and CDR2 SVGAGI. The CDR3 has 15 residues. J gave up 4 bases and V 5 bases, and 10 bases lay outside the gene matches. CDR3: CASSRQGGGGYGYTF. The DNA for the CDR3 is TGTGCCAGCAGTCGACAGGGAGGAGGCGGCTATGGCTACACCTTC.

The V call is TRBV2, the J call TRBJ2-7; a possible D gene is TRBD2 (5 bases). The CDR3 contains 15 residues. Germline-derived CDR1 and CDR2 are SNHLY and FYNNEI. Between the trimmed V and J ends, which lost 6 bases and 4 bases, there was a span of 19 bases. The CDR3 DNA reads as TGTGCCAGCAGCGAGGTCGGAAGGAGGTTTTACGAGCAGTACTTC. As protein: CASSEVGRRFYEQYF.

This chain connects TRBV30 to TRBJ2-7; 7 bases fit TRBD1. The CDR3 contains 12 residues. The junction had 8 bases not matched to a gene; V was cut back by 5 bases and J by 7 bases. Germline assignment: CDR1 GTSNPN and CDR2 SVGIG (reference sequence). As DNA, the CDR3 is TGTGCCTGGGACCTCAGGGGGATGGAGCAGTACTTC. This sequence encodes CAWDLRGMEQYF.

This chain uses TRBV5-1 with TRBJ1-2; no reliable D call. The CDR3 has 14 residues. The V end lost 5 bases, the J end lost 3 bases, and 14 bases lay between the germline ends. CDR1 is SGHRS and CDR2 is YFSETQ in the germline V gene. CDR3 DNA: TGCGCCAGCAGACTTGGGTGGCAGGACTATGGCTACACCTTC. This sequence encodes CASRLGWQDYGYTF. The variable domain in full, with the rest retrieved from reference TRBV5-1 and TRBJ1-2, is KAGVTQTPRYLIKTRGQQVTLSCSPISGHRSVSWYQQTPGQGLQFLFEYFSETQRNKGNFPGRFSGRQFSNSRSEMNVSTLELGDSALYLCASRLGWQDYGYTFGSGTRLTVV.

The chain has TRBV12-5 and TRBJ1-1; no firm D call. The CDR3 has 13 residues. The V end was cut by 7 bases, the J end by 8 bases, with 17 bases between. Germline CDR1 reads LGHNT; CDR2 reads FRNRAP. The CDR3 sequence is CASAPGHTYEAFF. The CDR3 DNA reads TGTGCTAGTGCTCCCGGTCATACTTACGAAGCTTTCTTT.

This clone was picked up a small number of times. V gene TRBV5-6 combines with J gene TRBJ1-1; 7 positions agree with TRBD1. Germline CDR1 is SGHDT and CDR2 is YYEEEE. This CDR3 has 13 amino acids. V shed 4 bases and J 8 bases; nucleotides not matched to a gene: 8. The CDR3, as DNA: TGTGCCAGCAGCCCAAAGGACAGGCCAGAAGCTTTCTTT. Its protein is CASSPKDRPEAFF.

The CDR3 DNA sequence: TGTGCCAGCAGTCCCGGGACAGGCATTTTTACTGAAGCTTTCTTT. It specifies CASSPGTGIFTEAFF. The gene calls are TRBV25-1 and TRBJ1-1; 8 nucleotides agree with TRBD1. The V gene's germline CDR1 is MGHDK and CDR2 SYGVNS. The CDR3 is 15 residues long. The V segment lost 5 bases and the J segment 5 bases; nucleotides outside the gene matches: 10.

J is TRBJ1-5 and V is TRBV2, with D perhaps TRBD1 (6 bases). CDR1 and CDR2 (germline): SNHLY, FYNNEI. The germline V and J ends were trimmed by 4 bases and 4 bases, with 11 bases remaining between them. CDR3 length: 14 residues. The CDR3 reads CASSVWQGNQPQHF. The CDR3 DNA follows: TGTGCCAGCAGTGTCTGGCAGGGGAATCAGCCCCAGCATTTT.

At least ten counts were recorded for this clone. The chain has TRBV5-1 and TRBJ1-1; D is uncertain. V shed 3 bases and J shed 3 bases, with 12 bases lying between them. Germline values: CDR1 SGHRS, CDR2 YFSETQ. This CDR3 has 14 amino acids. CDR3 protein: CASSSRRQDTEAFF. Here the CDR3 DNA reads TGCGCCAGCAGCTCCCGCCGGCAGGACACTGAAGCTTTCTTT.

V gene TRBV7-3 combines with J gene TRBJ2-2; 7 nucleotides align to TRBD2. Germline trimming cut 5 bases from V and 7 bases from J; bases unmatched to any gene: 13. The CDR3 sequence is 16 residues long. Germline V gene data show CDR1 as SGHTA and CDR2 as FQGTGA. In DNA form, the CDR3 reads TGTGCCAGCAGCCCATCCCGGACTAGTTCGGTCGGGGAGCTGTTTTTT. It is translated as CASSPSRTSSVGELFF.

The chain has TRBV19 and TRBJ1-5; D uncertain. With 3 bases removed from V and 0 bases from J, the gap between germline ends came to 6 bases. This CDR3 comprises 14 residues. Germline CDR1 and CDR2: LNHDA and SQIVND (reference sequence). The CDR3 DNA is TGTGCCAGTAGTATCTACAGTAGCAATCAGCCCCAGCATTTT. Translation: CASSIYSSNQPQHF.

The chain is built from TRBV11-2 and TRBJ1-1, with D unclear. The CDR3 spans 17 residues. V gave up 5 bases and J gave up 1 base, with 20 bases separating them. CDR1 and CDR2 (germline): SGHAT, FQNNGV. The CDR3 loop is CASSPTIWERQNTEAFF. DNA for the CDR3: TGTGCCAGCAGCCCGACTATTTGGGAGAGACAGAACACTGAAGCTTTCTTT.